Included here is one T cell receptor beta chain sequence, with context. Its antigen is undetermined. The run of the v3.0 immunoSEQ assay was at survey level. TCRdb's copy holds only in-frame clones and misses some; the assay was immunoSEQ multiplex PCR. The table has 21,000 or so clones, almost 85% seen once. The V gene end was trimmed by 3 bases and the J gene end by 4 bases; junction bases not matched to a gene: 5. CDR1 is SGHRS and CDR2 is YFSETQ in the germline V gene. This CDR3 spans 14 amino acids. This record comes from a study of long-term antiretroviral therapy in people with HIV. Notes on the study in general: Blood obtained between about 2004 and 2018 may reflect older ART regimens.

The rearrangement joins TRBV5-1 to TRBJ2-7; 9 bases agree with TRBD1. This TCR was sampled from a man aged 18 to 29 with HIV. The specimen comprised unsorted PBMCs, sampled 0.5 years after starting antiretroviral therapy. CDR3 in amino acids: CASSWGQGAYEQYF. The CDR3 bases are TGCGCCAGCAGCTGGGGACAGGGAGCGTACGAGCAGTACTTC.